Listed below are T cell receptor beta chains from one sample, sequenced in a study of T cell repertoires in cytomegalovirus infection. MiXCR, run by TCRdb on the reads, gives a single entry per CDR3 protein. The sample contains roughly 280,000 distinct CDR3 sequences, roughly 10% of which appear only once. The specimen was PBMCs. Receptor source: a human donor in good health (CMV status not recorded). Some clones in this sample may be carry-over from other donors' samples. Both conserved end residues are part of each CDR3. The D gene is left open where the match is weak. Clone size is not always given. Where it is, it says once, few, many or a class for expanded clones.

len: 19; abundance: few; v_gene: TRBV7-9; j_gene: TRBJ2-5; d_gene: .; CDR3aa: CASSLAPMAKRCFFETQYF; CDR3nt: TGTGCCAGCAGCTTAGCGCCCATGGCAAAGCGGTGTTTTTTTGAGACCCAGTACTTC
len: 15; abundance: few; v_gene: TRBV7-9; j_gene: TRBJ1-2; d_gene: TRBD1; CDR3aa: CASSDPGQGAYGYTF; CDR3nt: TGTGCCAGCAGCGACCCTGGACAGGGGGCCTATGGCTACACCTTC
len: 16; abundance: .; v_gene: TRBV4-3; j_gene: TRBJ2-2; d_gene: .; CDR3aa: CASSHPPGRETGELFF; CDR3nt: TGCGCCAGCAGCCACCCTCCAGGGCGGGAAACCGGGGAGCTGTTTTTT
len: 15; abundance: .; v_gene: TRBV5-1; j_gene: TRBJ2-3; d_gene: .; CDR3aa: CASSSGAGGTDTQYF; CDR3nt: TGCGCCAGCAGCTCCGGGGCCGGCGGGACAGATACGCAGTATTTT
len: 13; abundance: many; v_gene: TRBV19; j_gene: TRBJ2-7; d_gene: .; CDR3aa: CASSIVTAYEQYF; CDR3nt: TGTGCCAGTAGTATCGTGACAGCCTACGAGCAGTACTTC
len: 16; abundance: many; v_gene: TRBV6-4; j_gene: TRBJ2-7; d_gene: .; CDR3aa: CASSEGQGRISYEQYF; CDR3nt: TGTGCCAGCAGTGAGGGCCAGGGACGCATATCATACGAGCAGTACTTC
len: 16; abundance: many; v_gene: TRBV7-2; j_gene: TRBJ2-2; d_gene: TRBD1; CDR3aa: CASSFGTGVFPGELFF; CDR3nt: TGTGCCAGCAGCTTCGGGACAGGGGTATTCCCCGGGGAGCTGTTTTTT
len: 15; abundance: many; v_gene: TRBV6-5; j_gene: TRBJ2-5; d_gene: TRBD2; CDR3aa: CASRSSGGAGETQYF; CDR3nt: TGTGCCAGCCGCTCTAGCGGGGGGGCCGGAGAGACCCAGTACTTC
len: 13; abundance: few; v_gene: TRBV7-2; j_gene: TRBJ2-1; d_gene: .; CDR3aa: CASSELLYNEQFF; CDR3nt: TGTGCCAGCAGCGAACTGCTCTACAATGAGCAGTTCTTC
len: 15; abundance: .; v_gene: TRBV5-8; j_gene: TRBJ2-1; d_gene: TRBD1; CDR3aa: CASSARQGAFTEQFF; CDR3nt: TGTGCCAGCAGCGCCCGACAGGGGGCCTTTACTGAGCAGTTCTTC
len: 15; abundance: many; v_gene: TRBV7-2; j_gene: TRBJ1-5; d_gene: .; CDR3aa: CASSLEGNSNQPQHF; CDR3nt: TGTGCCAGCAGCTTAGAAGGAAATAGCAATCAGCCCCAGCATTTT
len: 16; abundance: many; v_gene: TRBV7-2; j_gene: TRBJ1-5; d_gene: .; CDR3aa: CASSLVGGAGNQPQHF; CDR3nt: TGTGCCAGCAGCTTAGTTGGGGGGGCGGGCAATCAGCCCCAGCATTTT
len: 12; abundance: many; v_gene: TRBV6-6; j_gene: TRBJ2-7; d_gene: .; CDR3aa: CASLGASYEQYF; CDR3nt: TGTGCCAGTCTCGGGGCCAGCTACGAGCAGTACTTC
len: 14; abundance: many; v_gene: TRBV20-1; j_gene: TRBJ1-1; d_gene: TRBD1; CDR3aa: CSARDPGQGARAFF; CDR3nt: TGCAGTGCTAGAGATCCGGGGCAGGGGGCGCGAGCTTTCTTT
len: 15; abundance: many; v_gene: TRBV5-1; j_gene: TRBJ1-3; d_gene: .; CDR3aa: CASSLGRTSGNTIYF; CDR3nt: TGCGCCAGCAGCTTGGGCCGGACCTCTGGAAACACCATATATTTT
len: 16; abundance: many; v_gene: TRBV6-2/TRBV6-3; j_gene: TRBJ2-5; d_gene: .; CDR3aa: CASRPGSGWSSETQYF; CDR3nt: TGTGCCAGCAGGCCAGGTTCGGGTTGGTCATCAGAGACCCAGTACTTC
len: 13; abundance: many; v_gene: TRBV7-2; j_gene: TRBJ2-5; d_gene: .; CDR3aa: CASSSRGLETQYF; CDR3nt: TGTGCCAGCAGCTCCAGGGGCCTAGAGACCCAGTACTTC
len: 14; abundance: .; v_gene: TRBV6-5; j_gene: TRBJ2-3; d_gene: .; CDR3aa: CASSYRVRTDTQYF; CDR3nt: TGTGCCAGCAGTTACAGGGTACGCACAGATACGCAGTATTTT
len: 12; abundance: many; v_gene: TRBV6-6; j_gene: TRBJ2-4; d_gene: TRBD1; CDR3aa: CASSPPQGASYF; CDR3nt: TGTGCCAGCAGCCCCCCTCAGGGGGCATCGTACTTC
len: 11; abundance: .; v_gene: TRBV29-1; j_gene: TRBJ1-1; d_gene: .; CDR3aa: CSVEGAGALFF; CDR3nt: TGCAGCGTTGAAGGGGCAGGGGCTCTTTTCTTT
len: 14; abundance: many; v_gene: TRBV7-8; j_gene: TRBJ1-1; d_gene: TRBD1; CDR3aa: CASSQTGGFGEAFF; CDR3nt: TGTGCCAGCAGCCAGACAGGGGGCTTCGGTGAAGCTTTCTTT
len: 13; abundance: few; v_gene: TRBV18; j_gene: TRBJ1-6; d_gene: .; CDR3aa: CASSPTVNSPLHF; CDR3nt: TGTGCCAGCTCTCCGACGGTTAATTCACCCCTCCACTTT
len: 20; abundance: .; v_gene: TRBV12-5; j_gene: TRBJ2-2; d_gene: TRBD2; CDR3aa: CASGFRGGLAGGKNTGELFF; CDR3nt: TGTGCTAGTGGTTTTCGAGGGGGACTAGCGGGGGGGAAGAACACCGGGGAGCTGTTTTTT